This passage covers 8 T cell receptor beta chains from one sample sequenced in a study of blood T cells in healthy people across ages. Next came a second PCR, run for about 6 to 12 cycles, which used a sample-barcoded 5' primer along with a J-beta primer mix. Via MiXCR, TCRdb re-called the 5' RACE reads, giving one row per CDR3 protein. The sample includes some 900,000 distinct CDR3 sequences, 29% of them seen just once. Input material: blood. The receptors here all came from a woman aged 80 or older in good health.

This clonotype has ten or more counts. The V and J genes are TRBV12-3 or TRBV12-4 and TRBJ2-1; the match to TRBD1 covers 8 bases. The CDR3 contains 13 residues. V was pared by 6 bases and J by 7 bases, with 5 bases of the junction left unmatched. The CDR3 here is CASSTDRGNEQFF. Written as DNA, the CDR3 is TGTGCCAGCAGCACCGACAGGGGTAATGAGCAGTTCTTC.

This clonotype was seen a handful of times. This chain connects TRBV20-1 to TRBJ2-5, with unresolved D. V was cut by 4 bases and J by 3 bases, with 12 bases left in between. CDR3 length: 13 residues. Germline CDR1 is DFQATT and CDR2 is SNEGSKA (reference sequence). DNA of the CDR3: TGCAGTGCTACCCAGGATGGCAAAGAGACCCAGTACTTC. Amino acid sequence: CSATQDGKETQYF.

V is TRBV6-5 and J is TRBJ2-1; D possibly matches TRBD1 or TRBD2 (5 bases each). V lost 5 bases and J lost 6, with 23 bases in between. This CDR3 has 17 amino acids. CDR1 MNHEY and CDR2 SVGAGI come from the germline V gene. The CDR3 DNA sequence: TGTGCCAGCAGTCCTTTAACGGGGCTACCCAGCACCAATGAGCAGTTCTTC. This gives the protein CASSPLTGLPSTNEQFF.

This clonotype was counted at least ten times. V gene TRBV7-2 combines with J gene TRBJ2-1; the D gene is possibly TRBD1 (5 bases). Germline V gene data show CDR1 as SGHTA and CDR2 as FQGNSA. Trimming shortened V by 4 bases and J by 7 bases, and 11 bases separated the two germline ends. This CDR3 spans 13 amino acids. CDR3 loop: CASSSRVRNEQFF. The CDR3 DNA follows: TGTGCCAGCAGCTCCAGGGTGAGGAATGAGCAGTTCTTC.

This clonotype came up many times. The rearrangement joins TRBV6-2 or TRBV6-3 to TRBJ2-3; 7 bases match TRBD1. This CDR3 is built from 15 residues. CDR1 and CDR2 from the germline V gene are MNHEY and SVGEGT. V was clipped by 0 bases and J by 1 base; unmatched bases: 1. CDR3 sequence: CASSYSGTGTDTQYF. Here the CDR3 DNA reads TGTGCCAGCAGTTACTCGGGGACAGGCACAGATACGCAGTATTTT.

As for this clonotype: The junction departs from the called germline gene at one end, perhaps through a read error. CDR3: CASRQGHEQYF. In DNA, the CDR3 is TGTGCGAGCAGGCAGGGACACGAGCAGTACTTC. The genes are TRBV27 and TRBJ2-7; D is tentatively TRBD1 or TRBD2 (5 bases each). CDR3 length: 11 amino acids. The germline V gene encodes CDR1 MNHEY and CDR2 SMNVEV (reference sequence).

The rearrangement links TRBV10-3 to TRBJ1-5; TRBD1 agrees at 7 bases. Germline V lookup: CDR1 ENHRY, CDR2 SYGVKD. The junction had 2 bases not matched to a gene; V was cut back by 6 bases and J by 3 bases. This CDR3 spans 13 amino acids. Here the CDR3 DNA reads TGTGCCATCAGCACAGGGGACAATCAGCCCCAGCATTTT. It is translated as CAISTGDNQPQHF.

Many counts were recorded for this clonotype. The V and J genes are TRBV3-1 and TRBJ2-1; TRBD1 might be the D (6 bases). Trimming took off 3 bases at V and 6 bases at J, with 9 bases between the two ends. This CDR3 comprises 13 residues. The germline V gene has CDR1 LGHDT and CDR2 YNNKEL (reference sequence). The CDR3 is CASSHRGPNEQFF. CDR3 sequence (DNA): TGTGCCAGCAGCCACAGGGGTCCCAATGAGCAGTTCTTC.